These T cell receptor beta chains were read from a single sample in a study of HIV-infected patients and healthy controls. TCRdb independently ran MiXCR on the 5' RACE reads; one entry per CDR3 protein. Of roughly 15,000 distinct CDR3 sequences in the sample, 9.4% are singletons; the top ten hold 4.5% to 5.5%. Sequenced input: blood. These receptor sequences come from an adult in good health. Each CDR3 is given with its conserved first and last residue. D genes are given only for firm matches. Clone size is not always given. Where it is, it says once, few, many or a class for expanded clones.

j_gene	len	v_gene	abundance	d_gene	CDR3nt	CDR3aa
TRBJ2-7	15	TRBV7-2	NA	NA	TGTGCCAGCAGCTTAGCGTCCCACGATGCCTACGAGCAGTACTTC	CASSLASHDAYEQYF
TRBJ2-3	14	TRBV5-1	many	NA	TGCGCCAGCAGCTTCGGAGCCTACACAGATACGCAGTATTTT	CASSFGAYTDTQYF
TRBJ1-2	12	TRBV14	many	NA	TGTGCCAGCAGCCAAGACGCGTATGGCTACACCTTC	CASSQDAYGYTF
TRBJ2-1	15	TRBV14	NA	NA	TGTGCCAGCAGCCAAGTACAGAGCTCCTACAATGAGCAGTTCTTC	CASSQVQSSYNEQFF
TRBJ1-4	14	TRBV29-1	few	NA	TGCAGCGTTGAAGATCACATGGCGGGTGAAAAACTGTTTTTT	CSVEDHMAGEKLFF
TRBJ2-3	13	TRBV29-1	medium-sized	NA	TGCAGCGTTGGAGAAAGACAGCCTTATACGCAGTATTTT	CSVGERQPYTQYF
TRBJ2-2	16	TRBV20-1	medium-sized	TRBD2	TGCAGTGCTAGAGATTGGGCTAGCGGGAGCACCGGGGAGCTGTTTTTT	CSARDWASGSTGELFF
TRBJ2-3	14	TRBV6-5	many	TRBD1	TGTGCCAGCAAGGGGGCAGGGGTAACAGATACGCAGTATTTT	CASKGAGVTDTQYF
TRBJ1-1	15	TRBV20-1	few	TRBD1	TGCAGTGCTAGAGAGGGGACAGGGACAGTCACTGAAGCTTTCTTT	CSAREGTGTVTEAFF
TRBJ2-5	15	TRBV28	few	NA	TGTGCCAGCAGTTCGGGACTGGCCCCGGGAGAGACCCAGTACTTC	CASSSGLAPGETQYF
TRBJ1-5	16	TRBV5-1	many	TRBD1	TGCGCCAGCAGCTTGGGGGACAGGGAGGGCCGACAGCCCCAGCATTTT	CASSLGDREGRQPQHF
TRBJ1-5	13	TRBV29-1	medium-sized	NA	TGCAGCGTTGCCGGCGGGGGAGATCAGCCCCAGCATTTT	CSVAGGGDQPQHF
TRBJ2-1	16	TRBV27	many	TRBD1	TGTGCCAGCAGTTCCGTCCACAGGGGGTCGGACAATGAGCAGTTCTTC	CASSSVHRGSDNEQFF
TRBJ2-7	14	TRBV5-1	many	NA	TGCGCCAGCAGCGTGTTGGGGGGCGCGGGGGAGCAGTACTTC	CASSVLGGAGEQYF
TRBJ2-5	16	TRBV6-5	many	NA	TGTGCCAGCAGTTACTCGGTTTGGCCAGAACAAGAGACCCAGTACTTC	CASSYSVWPEQETQYF
TRBJ2-3	18	TRBV10-2	few	TRBD2	TGCGCCAGTCTGGGACTAGCGGGAGTAGCGTCTGCTTCCGATACGCAGTATTTT	CASLGLAGVASASDTQYF
TRBJ1-1	15	TRBV20-1	medium-sized	NA	TGCAGTGCGACCGGGCTGTCGGTGGAAAACACTGAAGCTTTCTTT	CSATGLSVENTEAFF
TRBJ2-1	14	TRBV7-2	many	NA	TGTGCCAGCAGCTTTAGCGGTTCCTACAATGAGCAGTTCTTC	CASSFSGSYNEQFF